Shown below are 19 T cell receptor beta chains from a single sample sequenced in a study of T-cell memory formation after mild COVID-19. TCRdb redid the calling of the 5' RACE reads with MiXCR, one entry per CDR3 protein. This sample yields more than 250,000 distinct CDR3 sequences, of which about 16% are seen a single time; 20% to 25% belongs to the top ten. Sample: PBMCs or a T cell subset sorted from them (not recorded which). The source is a man between 18 and 29 years old who had mild COVID-19 (a few samples of this study predate the infection). Cell type and time point are not known.

Regarding this clonotype: Germline and junction disagree at one end, which may indicate a read error. J is TRBJ2-3 and V is TRBV7-9; 8 nucleotides line up with TRBD2. CDR1 and CDR2 from the germline V gene are SEHNR and FQNEAQ (reference sequence). There are 14 residues in the CDR3. For the CDR3, the DNA is TGTGACAGCGGACCGGGGGGGTCCACAGATACGCAGTATTTT. This encodes CDSGPGGSTDTQYF.

The chain combines TRBV5-1 with TRBJ2-3; D possibly corresponds to TRBD2 (6 bases). CDR3 size: 14 residues. The V end was cut by 4 bases, the J end by 2 bases, with 11 bases between. Germline CDR1 reads SGHRS; CDR2 reads YFSETQ. The DNA of the CDR3 is TGCGCCAGCAGCCGAAGGACTATCACAGATACGCAGTATTTT. Protein: CASSRRTITDTQYF.

V usage is TRBV6-5 and J usage is TRBJ1-2, with a possible D match to TRBD1 (5 bases). CDR1 and CDR2 (germline): MNHEY, SVGAGI. With 5 bases removed from V and 10 bases from J, the gap between germline ends came to 11 bases. The CDR3 has 11 amino acids. The DNA for the CDR3 is TGTGCCAGCAGTGCGCGGGGGATCTACACCTTC. Translation: CASSARGIYTF.

The gene calls are TRBV11-2 and TRBJ2-2; 11 nucleotides agree with TRBD2. Germline V gives CDR1 SGHAT, CDR2 FQNNGV. J was trimmed by 2 bases and V by 4 bases; bases with no gene match: 3. The CDR3 runs 16 residues. The CDR3 nucleotides read TGTGCCAGCAGCTCGGGACTAGCGGCTAACACCGGGGAGCTGTTTTTT. It yields the protein CASSSGLAANTGELFF.

The chain combines TRBV20-1 with TRBJ2-3; D perhaps matches TRBD1 (6 bases). This CDR3 is built from 12 residues. V was cut by 5 bases and J by 4 bases, with 10 bases left in between. Germline CDR1 DFQATT, CDR2 SNEGSKA (reference sequence). Here the CDR3 reads CSAGNRADTQYF. Written as DNA, the CDR3 is TGCAGTGCTGGAAACAGGGCAGATACGCAGTATTTT.

The chain links TRBV5-1 to TRBJ2-3, with D tentatively TRBD2 (6 bases). The CDR3 spans 15 residues. Deletions cut 6 bases from V and 2 bases from J, with 16 bases between. Germline lookup yields CDR1 SGHRS and CDR2 YFSETQ. The CDR3 DNA reads TGCGCCAGCACCGTTTCCGGGGGAAACACAGATACGCAGTATTTT. This sequence encodes CASTVSGGNTDTQYF.

This clonotype showed up just a few times. This chain connects TRBV6-4 to TRBJ1-1; D might be TRBD1 (5 bases). From germline, CDR1 is MRHNA and CDR2 SNTAGT. There are 16 residues in the CDR3. The ends were cut back, 2 bases at V and 1 base at J, with 14 bases in the middle. CDR3: CASSDNKRQTNTEAFF. CDR3 DNA sequence: TGTGCCAGCAGTGACAATAAGCGACAGACGAACACTGAAGCTTTCTTT.

This clonotype has more than one count but fewer than ten. The rearrangement joins TRBV7-8 to TRBJ1-2; 8 nucleotides line up with TRBD1. Trimming took 5 bases from V and 2 from J; bases not matched to a gene: 4. Germline lookup yields CDR1 SGHVS and CDR2 FQNEAQ. This CDR3 is built from 14 residues. The CDR3 DNA follows: TGTGCCAGCAGCGAAACAGGGGGAAACTATGGCTACACCTTC. Its protein product is CASSETGGNYGYTF.

This clonotype was seen more than once but under ten times. This chain links TRBV4-1 with TRBJ1-2; no definite D call. CDR1 and CDR2 from the germline V gene are MGHRA and YSYEKL. This CDR3 is 14 amino acids long. Trimming pared 4 bases from V and 4 bases from J, leaving 13 bases between. Here the CDR3 reads CASSLPGSSYGYTF. For the CDR3, the DNA is TGCGCCAGCAGCCTCCCGGGCTCTAGCTATGGCTACACCTTC.

This clonotype has just a few counts. V is TRBV20-1 and J is TRBJ1-1; TRBD1 aligns across 12 bases. Germline V gene sequence: CDR1 DFQATT, CDR2 SNEGSKA (reference sequence). The CDR3 length is 15 residues. V gave up 6 bases and J gave up 7 bases; unmatched junction bases: 12. Here the CDR3 reads CSAQPGQGAFGEAFF. The CDR3, as DNA: TGCAGTGCACAACCGGGACAGGGGGCTTTCGGTGAAGCTTTCTTT.

V and J are TRBV20-1 and TRBJ2-7; D is perhaps TRBD1 (6 bases). Germline V gene sequence: CDR1 DFQATT, CDR2 SNEGSKA (reference sequence). Trimming removed 4 bases at V and 2 bases at J, with 12 bases between. The CDR3 has 13 amino acids. CDR3 bases: TGCAGTGCTAATAACAGGGCCACCTACGAGCAGTACGTC. Translated: CSANNRATYEQYV.

This clonotype has only a few counts. The V call is TRBV30, the J call TRBJ2-2; no definite D call. V lost 3 bases to trimming and J lost 9 bases, with 8 bases between them. This CDR3 is built from 11 residues. Germline values: CDR1 GTSNPN, CDR2 SVGIG (reference sequence). CDR3 nucleotides: TGTGCCTGGAGCCCTCGGAGGGAGCTGTTTTTT. Its translation: CAWSPRRELFF.

The J gene is TRBJ1-5, the V gene TRBV7-8; tentative D call: TRBD1 (5 bases). The CDR3 extends over 15 amino acids. Germline assignment: CDR1 SGHVS and CDR2 FQNEAQ. V was pared by 0 bases and J by 5 bases, with 11 bases between. The chain's CDR3 is CASSLAGDFYQPQHF. CDR3 coding DNA: TGTGCCAGCAGCTTAGCGGGGGATTTTTATCAGCCCCAGCATTTT.

The chain uses TRBV20-1 and TRBJ1-5; possibly TRBD1 for D (5 bases). Deletions cut 7 bases from V and 3 bases from J, with 16 bases between. CDR1 is DFQATT, CDR2 SNEGSKA, per germline (reference sequence). The CDR3 totals 14 residues. CDR3 in amino acids: CSGIPGRINQPQHF. CDR3 nucleotides: TGCAGTGGGATCCCGGGACGGATCAATCAGCCCCAGCATTTT.

This clonotype was counted between two and nine times. The chain uses TRBV10-2 and TRBJ2-7; D is undetermined. Germline V gene data show CDR1 as WSHSY and CDR2 as SAAADI. V dropped 6 bases and J dropped 0 bases, with 6 bases sitting between them. The CDR3 is 12 amino acids. The chain's CDR3 is CASSVVSYEQYF. The CDR3 nucleotides are TGCGCCAGCAGCGTTGTCTCCTACGAGCAGTACTTC.

The genes are TRBV6-1 and TRBJ2-2; TRBD1 matches at 9 bases. The germline CDR1 and CDR2 sequences are MNHNS and SASEGT. Trimming at V came to 5 bases and at J to 5 bases, leaving 6 bases not matched to a gene. This CDR3 spans 15 amino acids. The CDR3 DNA follows: TGTGCCAGCAGTCCAACAGGGGGCCTAACCGGGGAGCTGTTTTTT. It translates to CASSPTGGLTGELFF.

The chain joins TRBV24-1 to TRBJ2-3; 8 nucleotides align to TRBD2. The CDR3 is made up of 16 amino acids. Germline CDR1 reads KGHDR; CDR2 reads SFDVKD. The V gene end was trimmed by 1 base and the J gene end by 0 bases; junction bases not matched to a gene: 2. CDR3 region: CATSDFTGGSTDTQYF. The CDR3 DNA reads TGTGCCACCAGTGATTTCACGGGGGGGAGCACAGATACGCAGTATTTT.

The V call is TRBV29-1, the J call TRBJ2-1; 8 nucleotides match TRBD2. This CDR3 contains 13 residues. Germline V lookup: CDR1 SQVTM, CDR2 ANQGSEA. V was pared by 7 bases and J by 2 bases, with 4 bases of the junction left unmatched. DNA of the CDR3: TGCAGCGGGCGGGGGGACCCCTACAATGAGCAGTTCTTC. This sequence encodes CSGRGDPYNEQFF.

The chain links TRBV6-5 to TRBJ1-3, with D maybe TRBD1 (5 bases). Germline CDR1 reads MNHEY; CDR2 reads SVGAGI. The V end lost 4 bases, the J end lost 2 bases, and 21 bases lay between the germline ends. The CDR3 spans 18 residues. For the CDR3, the DNA is TGTGCCAGCAGTTTTACCTCGGGGGGTTCTGTCGCTGGAAACACCATATATTTT. Translation gives CASSFTSGGSVAGNTIYF.